The present entry profiles one TCR beta chain with its context. Authors' methods: Amplification of reference gene primers was used by the study to estimate nucleated cell counts. Measured with immunoSEQ multiplex PCR; TCRdb has only the in-frame clones, and not every one. That table supplies the V and J calls and clone size; D and trimming were determined from the DNA. The sample carries about 90,000 clones, approximately 91% recorded once. This record belongs to a study of blood T cell repertoires in COVID-19. Study-level background: The United States, Italy and Spain were the sources of the acute and convalescent COVID-19 samples. Sources were T cells, B-cell-depleted T cells, or PBMCs; the material itself was cDNA or gDNA.

This receptor was identified in a human donor with active COVID-19. The donor label of this sample is uncertain. Input material: peripheral blood.

CDR3 DNA sequence: TGTGCCAGCAGTTACTCGAGAACAGGGGGCTTCGGGGAGACCCAGTACTTC. The encoded protein is CASSYSRTGGFGETQYF. V is TRBV6-2 or TRBV6-3 and J is TRBJ2-5, with 9 nucleotides matching TRBD1. V trimming: 0 bases; J trimming: 5 bases; junction bases outside the gene matches: 10. The germline V gene encodes CDR1 MNHEY and CDR2 SVGEGT. This CDR3 region has 17 residues.